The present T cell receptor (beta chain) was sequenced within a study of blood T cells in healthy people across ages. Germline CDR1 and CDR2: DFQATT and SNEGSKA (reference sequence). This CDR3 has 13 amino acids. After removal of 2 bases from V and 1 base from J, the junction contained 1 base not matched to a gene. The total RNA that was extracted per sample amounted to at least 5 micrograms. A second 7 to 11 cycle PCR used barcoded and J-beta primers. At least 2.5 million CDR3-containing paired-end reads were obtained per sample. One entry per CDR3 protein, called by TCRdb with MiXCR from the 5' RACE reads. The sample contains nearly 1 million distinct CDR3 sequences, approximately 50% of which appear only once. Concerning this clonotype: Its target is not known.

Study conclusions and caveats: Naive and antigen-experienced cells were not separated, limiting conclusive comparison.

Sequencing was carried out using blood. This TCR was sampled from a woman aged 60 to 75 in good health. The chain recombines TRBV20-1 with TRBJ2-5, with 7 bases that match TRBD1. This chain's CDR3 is CSARRDSQETQYF. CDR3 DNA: TGCAGTGCTAGAAGGGACAGCCAAGAGACCCAGTACTTC.